This T cell receptor (beta chain) was recovered during a study of T cell changes during pregnancy in multiple sclerosis. This table comes from immunoSEQ multiplex PCR, and its TCRdb copy is limited to in-frame clones, with some not included. The sample records approximately 100,000 clones, roughly 92% being singletons. The V gene's germline CDR1 is LNHDA and CDR2 SQIVND (reference sequence). The CDR3 loop spans 16 amino acids. The trim removed 9 bases at V and 5 bases at J, leaving 13 bases unmatched. The chain couples TRBV19 to TRBJ1-4, with 9 bases matching TRBD1. Sequencing was performed on peripheral blood, taken in the second trimester of pregnancy. This clonotype originated in a female donor with multiple sclerosis, enrolled in a pregnancy study. The CDR3 is CASRDRARRANEKLFF. CDR3 in DNA: TGTGCCAGCCGGGACAGGGCGAGGAGGGCCAATGAAAAACTGTTTTTT.